These 19 T cell receptor beta chains were all obtained from the same sample, sequenced in a study of T cells in tuberculosis. TCRdb keeps only in-frame clones here, not all; method: immunoSEQ multiplex PCR. The sample lists 25,000 to 30,000 clones, around 92% occurring once. Time point in this sample: new active TB diagnosis, blood taken before or within 7 days of starting treatment. This specimen was PBMCs, taken at tuberculosis diagnosis. These receptor sequences come from an adult with tuberculosis.

The chain has TRBV19 and TRBJ2-3, with 8 bases fitting TRBD1. Germline V gene lookup returns CDR1 LNHDA and CDR2 SQIVND (reference sequence). Unmatched junction bases numbered 7, after V lost 5 bases and J lost 0 bases. There are 16 residues in the CDR3. CDR3 bases: TGTGCCAGTAGTGTCTGGACAGGGAAAAGCACAGATACGCAGTATTTT. It specifies CASSVWTGKSTDTQYF.

This sequence joins TRBV29-1 and TRBJ2-1; 14 bases are a match to TRBD2. This CDR3 contains 16 residues. Losses at the gene ends were 3 bases for V and 7 bases for J; bases not matched to a gene: 8. Looked up from germline, CDR1 is SQVTM and CDR2 is ANQGSEA. The CDR3 nucleotides are TGCAGCGTTGACGGCTGGGGACTAGCGGGAGCTAATGAGCAGTTCTTC. This translates into CSVDGWGLAGANEQFF.

This sequence joins TRBV30 and TRBJ1-2; D unresolved. The germline CDR1 and CDR2 sequences are GTSNPN and SVGIG (reference sequence). This CDR3 has 13 residues. Trimming cost V 2 bases and J 3 bases, with 10 bases left between them. This CDR3 is CAWSRSMDYGYTF. For the CDR3, the DNA is TGTGCCTGGAGTCGGTCTATGGACTATGGCTACACCTTC.

The CDR3 DNA sequence: TGTGCCATCAGTGAGTCGGGAGGGATCGCTGAAGCTTTCTTT. Translation gives CAISESGGIAEAFF. The chain combines TRBV10-3 with TRBJ1-1; D is undetermined. The CDR3 contains 14 residues. Trimming removed 0 bases at V and 6 bases at J, with 11 bases between. Per germline, CDR1 ENHRY and CDR2 SYGVKD.

This sequence joins TRBV27 and TRBJ1-2; 8 bases are shared with TRBD1. The CDR3 spans 16 residues. Looked up from germline, CDR1 is MNHEY and CDR2 is SMNVEV (reference sequence). Germline trimming cut 5 bases from V and 4 bases from J; bases unmatched to any gene: 12. This CDR3 reads CASSLIGAGGFYGYTF. CDR3 coding DNA: TGTGCCAGCAGTCTAATAGGGGCAGGGGGCTTCTATGGCTACACCTTC.

The CDR3 DNA follows: TGTGCCAGCAGTTCCCCCGGGCGGGCTGTGGGAGAGACCCAGTACTTC. This codes for CASSSPGRAVGETQYF. The chain uses TRBV28 and TRBJ2-5, with D possibly being TRBD2 (5 bases). The CDR3 spans 16 residues. V shed 4 bases and J shed 4 bases, with 19 bases lying between them. CDR1 is MDHEN and CDR2 is SYDVKM in the germline V gene.

J is TRBJ2-2 and V is TRBV6-1, with 8 bases fitting TRBD2. Germline lookup yields CDR1 MNHNS and CDR2 SASEGT. V lost 9 bases, J lost 6 bases, and 9 bases stayed unmatched. This CDR3 is built from 14 residues. The CDR3 DNA reads as TGTGCCAGGGGCGTGGGGACTAGTTCCGGGGAGCTGTTTTTT. As protein: CARGVGTSSGELFF.

This chain joins TRBV18 and TRBJ1-2; D remains ambiguous. Deletions cut 3 bases from V and 8 bases from J, with 13 bases between. In germline, CDR1 is KGHSH, CDR2 LQKENI. The length of the CDR3 is 13 residues. Here the CDR3 reads CASSPNRDMGYTF. DNA for the CDR3: TGTGCCAGCTCACCTAACAGAGACATGGGCTACACCTTC.

As regards this clone: This sample also contains other DNA sequences that code for the same CDR3. The V gene is TRBV5-1, the J gene TRBJ2-7, with D maybe TRBD2 (6 bases). Trimming removed 0 bases from V and 2 bases from J, with 9 bases in between. Germline V CDR1 and CDR2: SGHRS, YFSETQ. This CDR3 has 14 residues. DNA for the CDR3: TGCGCCAGCAGCTTGGCCACGGGGGCCTACGAGCAGTACTTC. Translation gives CASSLATGAYEQYF.

The J gene is TRBJ2-1, the V gene TRBV5-6; possible D gene TRBD2, 6 bases. Germline loops: CDR1 SGHDT, CDR2 YYEEEE. CDR3 length: 14 amino acids. The V end lost 0 bases, the J end lost 4 bases, and 8 bases lay between the germline ends. The CDR3 nucleotides read TGTGCCAGCAGCTTGGGTGGGGGGTACAATGAGCAGTTCTTC. Protein product: CASSLGGGYNEQFF.

The V and J genes are TRBV7-2 and TRBJ2-7; D may be TRBD1 (6 bases). This CDR3 is built from 17 residues. Germline assignment: CDR1 SGHTA and CDR2 FQGNSA. V shed 4 bases and J shed 3 bases, with 22 bases lying between them. The CDR3 protein is CASSSHLQGPFFYEQYF. In DNA, the CDR3 is TGTGCCAGCAGCTCCCATTTACAGGGCCCTTTCTTCTACGAGCAGTACTTC.

This clone is a singleton in its sample. This chain links TRBV30 with TRBJ2-3; no clear D gene. Trimming took 5 bases from V and 0 from J, leaving 12 bases between them. The CDR3 is 14 residues long. Germline V gene sequence: CDR1 GTSNPN, CDR2 SVGIG (reference sequence). The CDR3 region has the DNA TGTGCCTGGGAGAACGGTGCTAGCACAGATACGCAGTATTTT. Translated: CAWENGASTDTQYF.

This clone was found a few times. This chain uses TRBV7-2 with TRBJ1-5, with a weak D call TRBD1 (6 bases). Germline CDR1 reads SGHTA; CDR2 reads FQGNSA. This CDR3 has 15 amino acids. Deletions cut 2 bases from V and 0 bases from J, with 8 bases between. The CDR3 region has the DNA TGTGCCAGCAGCTTACAACAGGGTAGCAATCAGCCCCAGCATTTT. It is translated as CASSLQQGSNQPQHF. Full variable domain (rest looked up from reference TRBV7-2 and TRBJ1-5): GAGVSQSPSNKVTEKGKDVELRCDPISGHTALYWYRQSLGQGLEFLIYFQGNSAPDKSGLPSDRFSAERTGGSVSTLTIQRTQQEDSAVYLCASSLQQGSNQPQHFGDGTRLSIL.

The chain is built from TRBV5-4 and TRBJ2-2, with TRBD1 matching 12 bases. The CDR3 is 16 residues long. The trim removed 3 bases at V and 6 bases at J, leaving 6 bases unmatched. Germline CDR1 reads SGHNT; CDR2 reads YYREEE (reference sequence). In DNA form, the CDR3 reads TGTGCCAGCAGCTGGGGGACAGGGGGCTTAGCCGGGGAGCTGTTTTTT. Its translation is CASSWGTGGLAGELFF.

This chain links TRBV19 with TRBJ2-7; 10 nucleotides agree with TRBD1. The CDR3 length is 16 residues. The V segment lost 5 bases and the J segment 0 bases; nucleotides outside the gene matches: 7. Germline values: CDR1 LNHDA, CDR2 SQIVND (reference sequence). The CDR3 sequence: CASSPKDRGSSYEQYF. CDR3 nucleotide sequence: TGTGCCAGTAGTCCCAAGGACAGGGGGAGCTCCTACGAGCAGTACTTC.

This clone was recorded only once. The rearrangement uses TRBV6-5 and TRBJ1-2; D ambiguous. The CDR3 length is 13 residues. Trimming took off 2 bases at V and 7 bases at J, with 11 bases between the two ends. The germline gives CDR1 MNHEY, CDR2 SVGAGI. DNA for the CDR3: TGTGCCAGCAGTTACGGACTTTCTAGTGGCTACACCTTC. This encodes CASSYGLSSGYTF.

This chain connects TRBV6-5 to TRBJ1-5, with TRBD1 identical over 8 bases. Germline CDR1 MNHEY, CDR2 SVGAGI. V was pared by 6 bases and J by 3 bases, with 7 bases of the junction left unmatched. This CDR3 is built from 15 residues. CDR3 residues: CASRRTTGANQPQHF. In nucleotides, the CDR3 is TGTGCCAGCAGACGGACGACAGGGGCCAATCAGCCCCAGCATTTT.

The V call is TRBV29-1, the J call TRBJ2-7; 8 positions match TRBD1. The V gene end was trimmed by 4 bases and the J gene end by 0 bases; junction bases not matched to a gene: 2. In germline, CDR1 is SQVTM, CDR2 ANQGSEA. The CDR3 contains 13 residues. CDR3 in DNA: TGCAGCGTTGCAGGGGGCCGCTCCTACGAGCAGTACTTC. It is translated as CSVAGGRSYEQYF.

The chain carries TRBV21-1 and TRBJ1-1; the listed D gene, TRBD1, was not tested against the DNA. TRBV21-1 is termed a pseudogene. The CDR3 is 22 residues long. The DNA of the CDR3 is TGTGCCAGCAGCAAACTTCCAACGCCACGCCCAACGGGACAGGGGGCGAGGACTGAAGCTTTCTTT. This gives the protein CASSKLPTPRPTGQGARTEAFF.